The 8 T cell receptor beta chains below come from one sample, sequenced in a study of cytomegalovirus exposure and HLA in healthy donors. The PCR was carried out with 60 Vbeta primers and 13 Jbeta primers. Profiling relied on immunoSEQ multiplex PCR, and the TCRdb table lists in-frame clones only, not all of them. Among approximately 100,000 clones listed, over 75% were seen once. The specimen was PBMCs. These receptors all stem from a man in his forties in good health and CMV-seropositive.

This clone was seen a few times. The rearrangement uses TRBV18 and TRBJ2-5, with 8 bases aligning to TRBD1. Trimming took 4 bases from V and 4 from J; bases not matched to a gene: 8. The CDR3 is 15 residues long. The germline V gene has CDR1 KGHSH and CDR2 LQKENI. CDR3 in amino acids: CASSRSDRVRETQYF. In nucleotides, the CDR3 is TGTGCCAGCTCACGTTCGGACAGGGTCAGAGAGACCCAGTACTTC.

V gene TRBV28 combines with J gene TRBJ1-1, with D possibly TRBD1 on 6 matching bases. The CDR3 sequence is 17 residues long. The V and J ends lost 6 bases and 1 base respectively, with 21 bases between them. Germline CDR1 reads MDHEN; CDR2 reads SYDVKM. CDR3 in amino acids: CASSLWGGAMKNTEAFF. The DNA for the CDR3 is TGTGCCAGCAGCCTATGGGGGGGGGCGATGAAGAACACTGAAGCTTTCTTT.

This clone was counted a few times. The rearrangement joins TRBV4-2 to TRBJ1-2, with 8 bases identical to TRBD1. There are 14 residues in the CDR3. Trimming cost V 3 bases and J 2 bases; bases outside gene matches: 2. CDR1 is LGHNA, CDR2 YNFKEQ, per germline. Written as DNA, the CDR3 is TGTGCCAGCAGCCAGCGACAGGGGAACTATGGCTACACCTTC. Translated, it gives CASSQRQGNYGYTF.

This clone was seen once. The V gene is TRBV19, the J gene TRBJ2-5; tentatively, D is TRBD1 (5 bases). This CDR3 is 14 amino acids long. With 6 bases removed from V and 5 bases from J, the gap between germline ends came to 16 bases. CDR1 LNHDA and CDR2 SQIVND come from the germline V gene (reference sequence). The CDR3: CASSPGAGWETQYF. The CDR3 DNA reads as TGTGCCAGTAGCCCTGGGGCAGGGTGGGAGACCCAGTACTTC.

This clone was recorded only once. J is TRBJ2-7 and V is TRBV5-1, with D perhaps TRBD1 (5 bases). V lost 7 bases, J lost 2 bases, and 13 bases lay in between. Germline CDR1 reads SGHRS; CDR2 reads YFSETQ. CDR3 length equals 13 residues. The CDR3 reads CASSDSLPYEQYF. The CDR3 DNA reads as TGCGCCAGCTCAGACAGCTTACCCTACGAGCAGTACTTC.

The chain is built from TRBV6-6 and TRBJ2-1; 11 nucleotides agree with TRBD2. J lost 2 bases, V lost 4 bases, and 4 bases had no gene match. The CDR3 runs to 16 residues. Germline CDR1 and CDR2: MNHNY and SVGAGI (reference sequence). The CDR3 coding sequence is TGTGCCAGCAGTTCCACACTAGCGGGGGCCTACAATGAGCAGTTCTTC. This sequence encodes CASSSTLAGAYNEQFF.

CDR3 DNA: TGTGCCAGCAGCAAAGTTCCGGGAACTTCGGCTTTC. It codes for CASSKVPGTSAF. V gene TRBV21-1 combines with J gene TRBJ2-6; TRBD2, the table's D call, was not compared with the DNA. TRBV21-1 is given as a pseudogene. The CDR3 has 12 amino acids.

The CDR3 protein is CASSGQGGIYGYTF. In nucleotides, the CDR3 is TGTGCCAGCAGCGGACAGGGGGGGATCTATGGCTACACCTTC. This chain links TRBV9 with TRBJ1-2; 9 nucleotides align to TRBD1. Germline values: CDR1 SGDLS, CDR2 YYNGEE. This CDR3 is built from 14 residues. J was trimmed by 4 bases and V by 3 bases; bases with no gene match: 4.